This T cell receptor (beta chain) appears in the sequencing data of a study of cytomegalovirus exposure and HLA in healthy donors. Germline V gives CDR1 KGHSH, CDR2 LQKENI. Losses at the gene ends were 2 bases for V and 6 bases for J; bases not matched to a gene: 12. The length of the CDR3 is 16 residues. Amplification used 60 Vbeta primers and 13 Jbeta primers. The method was immunoSEQ multiplex PCR; TCRdb's version includes in-frame clones alone and lacks a portion of them. This sample lists about 83,000 clones; its ten largest clones have approximately 4.2%. Material for sequencing was PBMCs. This clonotype originated in a man between 18 and 29 years old in good health and CMV-seropositive. The genes are TRBV18 and TRBJ1-1; 7 nucleotides align to TRBD1. CDR3 DNA sequence: TGTGCCAGCTCACCAACAAGAGAGACAGGGCGGCCTGAAGCTTTCTTT. Translating it yields CASSPTRETGRPEAFF.